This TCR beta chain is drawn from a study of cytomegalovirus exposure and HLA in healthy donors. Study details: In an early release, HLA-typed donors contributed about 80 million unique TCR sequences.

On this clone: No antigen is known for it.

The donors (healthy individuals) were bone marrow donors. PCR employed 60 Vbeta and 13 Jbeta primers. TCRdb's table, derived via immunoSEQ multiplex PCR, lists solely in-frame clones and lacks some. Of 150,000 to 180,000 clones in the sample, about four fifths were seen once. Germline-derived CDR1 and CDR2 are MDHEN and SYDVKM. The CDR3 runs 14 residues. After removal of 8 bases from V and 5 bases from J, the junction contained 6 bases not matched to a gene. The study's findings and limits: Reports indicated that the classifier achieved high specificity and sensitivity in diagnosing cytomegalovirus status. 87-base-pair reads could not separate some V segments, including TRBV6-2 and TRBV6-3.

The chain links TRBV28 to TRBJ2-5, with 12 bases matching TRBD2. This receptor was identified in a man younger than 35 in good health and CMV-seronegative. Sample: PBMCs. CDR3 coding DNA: TGTGCCAGCCTAGCGGGGGGGCCTGGGGAGACCCAGTACTTC. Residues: CASLAGGPGETQYF.